This T cell receptor (beta chain) was documented in a study of OX40 agonist ivuxolimab in advanced cancers. Study-level points and caveats: Low clonal expansion, among the lowest seen, marked partial responders at 0.1-3.0 mg/kg.

Per germline, CDR1 MNHNS and CDR2 SASEGT. The V end lost 2 bases, the J end lost 4 bases, and 9 bases lay between the germline ends. This CDR3 has 15 amino acids. This clone was observed a handful of times. Its target is unknown. Sequencing used immunoSEQ multiplex PCR; TCRdb keeps in-frame clones, though not all of them. In the table there are tens of thousands of clones, about 79% of which are singletons. This TCR came from an adult with an advanced solid tumor such as melanoma, head and neck, liver or kidney cancer. The sample in question was CD4+ or CD8+ T cells sorted from blood, obtained in a trial of the OX40 agonist ivuxolimab. J is TRBJ2-6 and V is TRBV6-1, with D perhaps matching TRBD1 or TRBD2 (5 bases each). The CDR3 loop is CASSEWGFGANVLTF. For the CDR3, the DNA is TGTGCCAGCAGTGAATGGGGGTTCGGGGCCAACGTCCTGACTTTC.